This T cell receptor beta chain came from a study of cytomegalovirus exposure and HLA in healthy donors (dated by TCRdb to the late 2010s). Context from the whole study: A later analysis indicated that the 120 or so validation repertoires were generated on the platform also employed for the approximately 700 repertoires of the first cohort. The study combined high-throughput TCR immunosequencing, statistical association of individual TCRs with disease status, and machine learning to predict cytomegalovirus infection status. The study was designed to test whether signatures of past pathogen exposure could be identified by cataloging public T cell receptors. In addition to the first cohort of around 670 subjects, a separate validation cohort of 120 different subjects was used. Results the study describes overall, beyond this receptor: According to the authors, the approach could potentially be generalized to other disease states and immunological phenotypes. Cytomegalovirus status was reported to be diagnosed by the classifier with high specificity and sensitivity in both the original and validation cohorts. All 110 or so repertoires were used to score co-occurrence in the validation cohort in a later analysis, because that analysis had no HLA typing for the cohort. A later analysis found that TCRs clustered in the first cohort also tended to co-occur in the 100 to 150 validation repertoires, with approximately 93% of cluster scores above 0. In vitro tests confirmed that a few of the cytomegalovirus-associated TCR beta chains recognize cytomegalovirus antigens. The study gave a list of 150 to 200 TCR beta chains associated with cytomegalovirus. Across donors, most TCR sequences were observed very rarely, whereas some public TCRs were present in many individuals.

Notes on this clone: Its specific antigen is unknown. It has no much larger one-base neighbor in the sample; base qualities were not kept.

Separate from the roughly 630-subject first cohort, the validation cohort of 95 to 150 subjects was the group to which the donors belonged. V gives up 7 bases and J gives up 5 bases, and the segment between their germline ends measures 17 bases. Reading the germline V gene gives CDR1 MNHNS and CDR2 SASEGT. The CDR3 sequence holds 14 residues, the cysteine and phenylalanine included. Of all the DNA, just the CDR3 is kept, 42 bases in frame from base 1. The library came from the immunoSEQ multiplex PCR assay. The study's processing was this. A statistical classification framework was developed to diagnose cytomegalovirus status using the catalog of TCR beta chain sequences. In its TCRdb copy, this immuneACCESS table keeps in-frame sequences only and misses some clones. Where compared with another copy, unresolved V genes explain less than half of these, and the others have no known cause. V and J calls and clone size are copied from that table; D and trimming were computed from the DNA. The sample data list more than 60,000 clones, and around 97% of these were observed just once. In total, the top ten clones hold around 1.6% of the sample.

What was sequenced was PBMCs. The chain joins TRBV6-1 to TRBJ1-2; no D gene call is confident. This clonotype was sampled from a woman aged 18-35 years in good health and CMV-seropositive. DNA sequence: TGTGCCAGCAAAAGGGCAGGTCCGGGATATGGCTACACCTTC. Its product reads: CASKRAGPGYGYTF.